Listed here is a single TCR beta chain. Its antigen is undetermined. At one boundary the junction diverges from the germline segment, which might be a read error. On the basis of clinical symptoms, serum thyroxine and TRAb, thyroid ultrasound and orbital computed tomography, diagnoses were made. This entry belongs to a study of T cells in Graves' hyperthyroidism and ophthalmopathy. General study findings and limits: Separating ophthalmopathy from stable hyperthyroidism was achieved by a 13 V-J model.

It was RNA transcripts that yielded the amplified TCR beta CDR3 regions. The HTBI primer set drove a first-round RT-PCR of the TCR CDR3. TCRdb used MiXCR to reprocess the multiplex PCR reads, holding one entry per CDR3 protein. The sample carries about 700,000 distinct CDR3 sequences, 45% recorded once. The CDR3 runs to 13 residues. Germline-derived CDR1 and CDR2 are SGHNT and YENEEA. The origin of this receptor is an adult man with Graves' disease, either hyperthyroidism or ophthalmopathy (not recorded which). V gene TRBV11-3 combines with J gene TRBJ2-7; 8 bases are a match to TRBD1. Sequenced: peripheral blood or thyroid tissue (not recorded which). CDR3 amino acids: CASSLGSRTGTAF. The DNA for the CDR3 is TGTGCCAGCAGCTTGGGTTCTAGGACAGGGACGGCGTTC.